These 4 T cell receptor beta chains came from one sample sequenced in a study of cytomegalovirus exposure and HLA in healthy donors. Primers included in the PCR were 60 Vbeta and 13 Jbeta primers. Produced via immunoSEQ multiplex PCR; TCRdb's table is partial and in-frame only. The sample shows more than 150,000 clones, around 83% of them seen only once. Material: PBMCs. The receptors stem from a girl aged 2 to 10 in good health and CMV-seropositive.

This chain connects TRBV7-9 to TRBJ1-5; 10 bases match TRBD1. Germline CDR1 and CDR2: SEHNR and FQNEAQ (reference sequence). The V and J ends lost 5 bases and 7 bases, in that order; junction bases with no gene match: 8. The CDR3 totals 15 residues. Here the CDR3 DNA reads TGTGCCAGCAGCCCCGTAGGGACAGGGGAACAGCCCCAGCATTTT. This translates into CASSPVGTGEQPQHF. The complete variable domain, with remaining parts taken from reference TRBV7-9 and TRBJ1-5, reads DTGVSQNPRHKITKRGQNVTFRCDPISEHNRLYWYRQTLGQGPEFLTYFQNEAQLEKSRLLSDRFSAERPKGSFSTLEIQRTEQGDSAMYLCASSPVGTGEQPQHFGDGTRLSIL.

This clone was found a few times. The chain carries TRBV4-1 and TRBJ1-5, with D possibly matching TRBD1 (5 bases). V was trimmed by 0 bases and J by 3 bases, leaving 15 bases between them. Germline values: CDR1 MGHRA, CDR2 YSYEKL. The CDR3 runs 17 residues. This CDR3 reads CASSQDRLTANNQPQHF. The CDR3 coding sequence is TGCGCCAGCAGCCAAGATCGATTGACAGCCAACAATCAGCCCCAGCATTTT.

The J gene is TRBJ2-7, the V gene TRBV7-2, with 9 nucleotides matching TRBD1. The CDR3 sequence is 15 residues long. Looked up from germline, CDR1 is SGHTA and CDR2 is FQGNSA. The J segment lost 3 bases and the V segment lost 0 bases, leaving 3 bases of the junction unmatched. The CDR3 bases are TGTGCCAGCAGCTTAGCCGGGACAGGGATCTACGAGCAGTACTTC. This gives the protein CASSLAGTGIYEQYF.

This chain links TRBV11-2 with TRBJ1-5; D not resolved. Deletions cut 3 bases from V and 4 bases from J, with 7 bases between. CDR3 size: 13 residues. In germline, CDR1 is SGHAT, CDR2 FQNNGV. This CDR3 reads CASSFTANQPQHF. CDR3 nucleotides: TGTGCCAGCAGCTTTACAGCAAATCAGCCCCAGCATTTT.